This T cell receptor beta chain appears in the sequencing data of a study of CD8 T cell repertoires and HIV-1 epitope variants. Overall study findings and caveats: Of fewer than 10 antigen-specific beta clonotypes, about six appeared to cross-react with escape variants.

The CDR3 has 13 amino acids. CDR1 is MNHEY and CDR2 is SVGAGI in the germline V gene. Trimming took 9 bases from V and 2 from J; bases not matched to a gene: 4. TCRdb's copy holds only in-frame clones and misses some; the assay was immunoSEQ multiplex PCR. Of 90,000 or so clones detected, 74% appear once; the ten largest clones hold roughly 26%. As for this clone: Its matching antigen is unknown.

The receptor's source is a male donor with HIV. V is TRBV6-5 and J is TRBJ2-1; 7 nucleotides match TRBD2. The sequencing input was uncultured baseline CD8+ T cells from peripheral blood mononuclear cells (PBMCs). This CDR3 is CASRGSTYNEQFF. CDR3 nucleotide sequence: TGTGCCAGTCGCGGGAGTACCTACAATGAGCAGTTCTTC.